This is a list of T cell receptor beta chains from one sample in a study of long-term antiretroviral therapy in people with HIV. Sequenced by immunoSEQ multiplex PCR; TCRdb stores in-frame clones only, minus some. The sample consists of 20,000 to 25,000 clones, 90% to 95% of them appearing once. This sample comprised unsorted PBMCs, obtained 7.6 years after starting antiretroviral therapy. All receptors derive from a woman in her forties with HIV. CDR3s include the opening cysteine and the closing phenylalanine or tryptophan. A D gene is named only where the DNA matches it firmly.

TRBD1,TRBJ1-3,TRBV23-1,TGCGCCAGCAGTCAATCGGCCCTAACAGGGGGCATGGGAAACACCATATATTTT,CASSQSALTGGMGNTIYF
NA,TRBJ2-7,TRBV27,TGTGCCAGCAGTTTAGCAGCTTCCTACGAGCAGTACTTC,CASSLAASYEQYF
NA,TRBJ2-6,TRBV7-9,TGTGCCAGCAGCCCCGCATTAAGCTCTGGGGCCAACGTCCTGACTTTC,CASSPALSSGANVLTF
NA,TRBJ2-3,TRBV5-4,TGTGCCAGCAGCCCAAGGGACTTCACAGATACGCAGTATTTT,CASSPRDFTDTQYF
NA,TRBJ2-7,TRBV21-1,TGTGCCAGCAGGTCCTTTGGGGGTGCTCCCTACGAGCAGTACTTC,CASRSFGGAPYEQYF
TRBD1,TRBJ1-4,TRBV6-6,TGTGCCAGCAGTTCGGGACAGAAAAATGAAAAACTGTTTTTT,CASSSGQKNEKLFF
NA,TRBJ1-6,TRBV7-9,TGTGCCAGCAGCCGTTACGTCTCTGTGACAAAAGATAATTCACCCCTCCACTTT,CASSRYVSVTKDNSPLHF
NA,TRBJ2-7,TRBV30,TGTGCCTGGAGCGTACAGGGTTACGAGCAGTACTTC,CAWSVQGYEQYF
TRBD1,TRBJ2-3,TRBV4-1,TGCGCCAGCAGCCAAGATCCACTAGACAGGGGGCGAGGGGATACGCAGTATTTT,CASSQDPLDRGRGDTQYF
NA,TRBJ1-1,TRBV11-3,TGTGCCAGCAGCCCTAGGGGGGAAACTGAAGCTTTCTTT,CASSPRGETEAFF
TRBD2,TRBJ2-1,TRBV7-3,TGTGCCAGCAGCTCGAGAGCGGGGGATTACAATGAGCAGTTCTTC,CASSSRAGDYNEQFF